This TCR beta chain was found in a study of T cell repertoires in cytomegalovirus infection. Study overall: Public TCR beta signatures indicated both CMV infection and matching HLA type. Findings and caveats of the study: The study found HLA-C-restricted CMV-specific TCR beta clonotypes dominating the ex vivo response. Cumulated frequencies of public TCR beta families served to identify carriers of CMV plus the relevant HLA.

TCRdb independently ran MiXCR on the reads; one entry per CDR3 protein. The sample consists of around 450,000 distinct CDR3 sequences, roughly a third of them appearing once. The CDR3 consists of 14 residues. The V gene lost 8 bases and the J gene lost 7 bases, with 17 bases spanning the gap. From germline, CDR1 is MDHEN and CDR2 SYDVKM. Remarks on this clonotype: Its antigen is not identified.

The receptor's source is a human donor in good health (CMV status not recorded). Some clones in this sample may be carry-over from other donors' samples. The chain couples TRBV28 to TRBJ1-4; D ambiguous. Sequenced sample: PBMCs. The CDR3 bases are TGTGCCAGCCTCCGGGGTCCCGGTATTGAAAAACTGTTTTTT. It encodes CASLRGPGIEKLFF.